The present T cell receptor beta chain was sequenced within a study of low-dose radiotherapy and immunotherapy resistance in tumors. The overall study: Fractions of 0.5 Gy went to Cohort 1 every 2 weeks, totaling 6.5 Gy. Every six weeks patients received intravenous ipilimumab 1 mg/kg, and every two weeks they received intravenous nivolumab 240 mg. On a schedule of every two weeks, intravenous cyclophosphamide at a dose of 200 mg/m2 was delivered one day before each radiation and immunotherapy administration.

At least ten counts were recorded for this clonotype. Time point defined: before trial treatment. Donors received a regimen that comprised nivolumab, ipilimumab, aspirin, low-dose cyclophosphamide and low-dose radiotherapy. The CDR3 consists of 15 residues. The V end was cut by 5 bases, the J end by 0 bases, with 11 bases between. Germline CDR1 is SGHAT and CDR2 is FQNNGV. TRAV- and TRBV-specific primers, spanning alpha and beta chains, primed first-strand cDNA. Over around 19 PCR cycles, TCRs were amplified from a constant-region primer and V-primer adapter. In TCRdb, the reads were re-called with MiXCR into one record per CDR3 protein. Of roughly 76,000 distinct CDR3 sequences listed, approximately 17% are singletons.

This specimen was PBMCs, taken before treatment. This sequence joins TRBV11-2 and TRBJ2-1, with a tentative D call TRBD2 (5 bases). This sequence was found in a male donor with prostate cancer. The CDR3 reads CASSPERSSYNEQFF. The CDR3 DNA follows: TGTGCCAGCAGCCCGGAGCGGAGCTCCTACAATGAGCAGTTCTTC.